The sequence of this TCR beta chain was determined in a study of blood T cell repertoires in COVID-19. Data came from immunoSEQ multiplex PCR; TCRdb stores just in-frame clones and leaves some out. The sample includes under 70,000 clones, 70% to 85% of them seen just once. This receptor was taken from a woman at least 80 years old with active or convalescent COVID-19. Sequenced input: peripheral blood.

CDR3: CASSLGAGTYNEQFF. The DNA for the CDR3 is TGCGCCAGCAGCTTAGGGGCAGGAACATACAATGAGCAGTTCTTC. The chain is built from TRBV5-1 and TRBJ2-1; perhaps TRBD1 as D (5 bases). CDR1 is SGHRS, CDR2 YFSETQ, per germline. The CDR3 loop spans 15 amino acids. Trimming took 2 bases from V and 4 from J, leaving 13 bases between them.